The TCR beta chain described here comes from a study of blood T cell repertoires in COVID-19. Study details: Acute-phase and convalescent COVID-19 samples originated in the United States, Italy and Spain.

The age range of participants was about 18 to 95 years, with residence in about two dozen US areas. Cohort 3 donors counted as recovered after two negative PCRs, clearance, or resolved symptoms. Some clones are missing from TCRdb's copy, which holds only in-frame ones; the method was immunoSEQ multiplex PCR. The data hold about 130,000 clones, with around 86% observed a single time. The trim removed 4 bases at V and 6 bases at J, leaving 6 bases unmatched. The CDR3 totals 15 residues. Germline V gene lookup returns CDR1 MRHNA and CDR2 SNTAGT. The V gene is TRBV6-4, the J gene TRBJ2-1; 10 bases map to TRBD2. The TCR sequence derives from a man younger than 45 who had recovered from COVID-19. What was sequenced was PBMCs or T cells enriched from blood (not recorded which). CDR3 sequence: CASSAGLALINEQFF. CDR3 sequence (DNA): TGTGCCAGCAGTGCGGGACTAGCGTTAATCAATGAGCAGTTCTTC.